Presented here are 28 T cell receptor beta chains from one specimen sequenced in a study of T-cell memory formation after mild COVID-19. TCRdb redid the calling of the 5' RACE reads with MiXCR, one entry per CDR3 protein. The sample includes roughly 340,000 distinct CDR3 sequences, approximately 15% of them seen just once. The specimen was PBMCs or a T cell subset sorted from them (not recorded which). Source of these receptors: a man aged 18 to 29 who had mild COVID-19 (a few samples of this study predate the infection). Cell type and time point are not known.

This chain joins TRBV25-1 and TRBJ1-4; D remains unclear. V lost 8 bases, J lost 4 bases, and 14 bases lay in between. Germline V gene data show CDR1 as MGHDK and CDR2 as SYGVNS. The CDR3 consists of 14 residues. The CDR3 nucleotides read TGTGCCAGCGCCATGGGTTACGGTAATGAAAAACTGTTTTTT. This encodes CASAMGYGNEKLFF. The variable domain in full, completed from reference TRBV25-1 and TRBJ1-4, reads EADIYQTPRYLVIGTGKKITLECSQTMGHDKMYWYQQDPGMELHLIHYSYGVNSTEKGDLSSESTVSRIRTEHFPLTLESARPSHTSQYLCASAMGYGNEKLFFGSGTQLSVL.

This clonotype occurred a few times. The rearrangement joins TRBV20-1 to TRBJ1-1, with D possibly being TRBD1 (6 bases). The CDR3 has 13 amino acids. The ends were cut back, 6 bases at V and 6 bases at J, with 17 bases in the middle. From germline, CDR1 is DFQATT and CDR2 SNEGSKA (reference sequence). The CDR3 DNA reads as TGCAGTGCATGGGACTACAGGGTGTCTGAAGCTTTCTTT. Amino acids: CSAWDYRVSEAFF.

V gene TRBV24-1 combines with J gene TRBJ2-3, with TRBD1 matching over 9 bases. The germline V gene encodes CDR1 KGHDR and CDR2 SFDVKD. CDR3 length: 15 amino acids. The junction had 5 bases not matched to a gene; V was cut back by 3 bases and J by 5 bases. This CDR3 is CATSDVDRGGDTQYF. CDR3 bases: TGTGCCACCAGTGATGTGGACAGGGGCGGAGATACGCAGTATTTT.

This clonotype came up a few times. The chain joins TRBV20-1 to TRBJ1-4; D is uncertain. Trimming took 4 bases from V and 8 from J, leaving 8 bases between them. CDR3 length: 11 residues. The V gene's germline CDR1 is DFQATT and CDR2 SNEGSKA (reference sequence). CDR3: CSAKRPEKLFF. The CDR3 bases are TGCAGTGCTAAAAGACCCGAAAAACTGTTTTTT.

V and J are TRBV7-8 and TRBJ1-5; D possibly corresponds to TRBD1 (6 bases). The germline gives CDR1 SGHVS, CDR2 FQNEAQ. V gave up 5 bases and J gave up 0 bases, with 11 bases separating them. The CDR3 spans 15 residues. This CDR3 reads CASSPEGGSNQPQHF. CDR3 sequence (DNA): TGTGCCAGCAGCCCCGAGGGGGGTAGCAATCAGCCCCAGCATTTT.

This clonotype was recorded many times. This sequence joins TRBV20-1 and TRBJ2-1, with 12 bases fitting TRBD2. Germline-derived CDR1 and CDR2 are DFQATT and SNEGSKA (reference sequence). With 0 bases clipped from V and 5 bases from J, the junction kept 8 bases outside the gene matches. The CDR3 sequence is 17 residues long. Here the CDR3 reads CSAREFHTSGGNNEQFF. The CDR3 nucleotides are TGCAGTGCTAGAGAGTTTCATACTAGCGGGGGGAACAATGAGCAGTTCTTC.

The chain recombines TRBV18 with TRBJ2-5; TRBD1 might be the D (6 bases). The germline V gene encodes CDR1 KGHSH and CDR2 LQKENI. CDR3 size: 16 residues. The V and J ends lost 3 bases and 1 base respectively, with 15 bases between them. CDR3 bases: TGTGCCAGCTCACCGGGGACAACTACGATCCAAGAGACCCAGTACTTC. Its protein product is CASSPGTTTIQETQYF. The complete variable domain, with remaining parts taken from reference TRBV18 and TRBJ2-5, reads NAGVMQNPRHLVRRRGQEARLRCSPMKGHSHVYWYRQLPEEGLKFMVYLQKENIIDESGMPKERFSAEFPKEGPSILRIQQVVRGDSAAYFCASSPGTTTIQETQYFGPGTRLLVL.

This clonotype was seen only a few times. The V and J genes are TRBV3-1 and TRBJ2-1; either TRBD1 or TRBD2 may fit D (5 bases each). V was trimmed by 1 base and J by 6 bases, leaving 7 bases between them. Germline-derived CDR1 and CDR2 are LGHDT and YNNKEL (reference sequence). This CDR3 comprises 13 residues. This chain's CDR3 is CASSQGDLNEQFF. CDR3 coding DNA: TGTGCCAGCAGCCAAGGGGACCTCAATGAGCAGTTCTTC.

The genes are TRBV4-1 and TRBJ2-7, with 12 bases identical to TRBD2. The germline gives CDR1 MGHRA, CDR2 YSYEKL. The CDR3 is 15 amino acids. J lost 4 bases, V lost 4 bases, and 5 bases had no gene match. The CDR3 is CASSRWTSGEYEQYV. The CDR3 nucleotides are TGCGCCAGCAGCCGGTGGACTAGCGGGGAGTACGAGCAGTACGTC.

A few counts support this clonotype. The chain employs TRBV4-1 and TRBJ2-7, with D unresolved. CDR3 size: 13 residues. Deletions cut 0 bases from V and 2 bases from J, with 5 bases between. The germline CDR1 and CDR2 sequences are MGHRA and YSYEKL. The CDR3 is CASSQDSTYEQYF. Written as DNA, the CDR3 is TGCGCCAGCAGCCAAGATTCGACCTACGAGCAGTACTTC.

At least ten counts were recorded for this clonotype. The chain combines TRBV28 with TRBJ1-2; maybe TRBD1 (6 bases). The CDR3 is 12 residues long. Per germline, CDR1 MDHEN and CDR2 SYDVKM. V gave up 7 bases and J gave up 6 bases, with 12 bases separating them. CDR3 bases: TGTGCCAGCACCTGGGGGACACATGGCTACACCTTC. Protein product: CASTWGTHGYTF.

This clonotype was seen ten or more times. The chain links TRBV5-1 to TRBJ2-7; 11 nucleotides agree with TRBD2. V was clipped by 4 bases and J by 9 bases; unmatched bases: 6. From germline, CDR1 is SGHRS and CDR2 YFSETQ. CDR3 length: 13 amino acids. Written as DNA, the CDR3 is TGCGCCAGCAGCGACCTGGGACTAGCGGCGCAGTACTTC. Its translation: CASSDLGLAAQYF.

This clonotype showed up just a few times. This chain uses TRBV6-5 with TRBJ2-3; 8 bases align to TRBD1. The germline CDR1 and CDR2 sequences are MNHEY and SVGAGI. Trimming cost V 2 bases and J 3 bases; bases outside gene matches: 4. The CDR3 extends over 15 amino acids. The CDR3 protein is CASSYGQGGTDTQYF. CDR3 nucleotide sequence: TGTGCCAGCAGTTACGGACAGGGCGGGACAGATACGCAGTATTTT.

In its sample, this clonotype was seen many times. In DNA form, the CDR3 reads TGTGCCAGCAGTTTAGACCCAGCGGGGGGGCCCGATACGCAGTATTTT. The encoded protein is CASSLDPAGGPDTQYF. The rearrangement joins TRBV27 to TRBJ2-3; 10 bases match TRBD2. V gave up 2 bases and J gave up 6 bases; unmatched junction bases: 8. CDR1 and CDR2 (germline): MNHEY, SMNVEV (reference sequence). The CDR3 is 16 residues long.

This clonotype was found a few times. This rearrangement joins TRBV2 to TRBJ2-5; D is undetermined. V shed 8 bases and J shed 1 base, with 11 bases lying between them. CDR1 is SNHLY, CDR2 FYNNEI, per germline. The CDR3 is 13 amino acids. CDR3 DNA sequence: TGTGCCAGCCAGTCGGTCCGCCAAGAGACCCAGTACTTC. Residues: CASQSVRQETQYF.

The chain employs TRBV7-9 and TRBJ1-1; TRBD1 matches 11 bases. V lost 6 bases and J lost 7; bases outside the gene matches: 10. Germline V gives CDR1 SEHNR, CDR2 FQNEAQ (reference sequence). CDR3 length: 15 residues. The CDR3 sequence: CASRGDRGDEDEAFF. The DNA for the CDR3 is TGTGCCAGCAGGGGGGACAGGGGGGACGAGGATGAAGCTTTCTTT.

This chain links TRBV7-2 with TRBJ1-1; D may be TRBD1 (6 bases). V was trimmed by 8 bases and J by 3 bases, leaving 19 bases between them. Germline V gene sequence: CDR1 SGHTA, CDR2 FQGNSA. The CDR3 runs to 15 residues. The CDR3 sequence: CASARGQGPYTEAFF. In nucleotides, the CDR3 is TGTGCCAGCGCCCGGGGGCAGGGGCCGTACACTGAAGCTTTCTTT.

V usage is TRBV3-1 and J usage is TRBJ2-3; 8 nucleotides agree with TRBD1. The ends lost 2 bases at V and 6 bases at J; junction bases unmatched: 4. This CDR3 comprises 14 residues. Germline values: CDR1 LGHDT, CDR2 YNNKEL (reference sequence). Written as DNA, the CDR3 is TGTGCCAGCAGCCAACCGGGACAGGCTGATACGCAGTATTTT. Amino acid sequence: CASSQPGQADTQYF.

This clonotype occurred many times. This chain joins TRBV12-3 or TRBV12-4 and TRBJ2-5; 10 bases agree with TRBD2. This CDR3 is 15 amino acids long. V gave up 6 bases and J gave up 4 bases; unmatched junction bases: 8. The chain's CDR3 is CASRGTSDSRETQYF. In DNA, the CDR3 is TGTGCCAGCAGAGGGACTAGCGATTCGAGAGAGACCCAGTACTTC.

This clonotype has ten or more counts. The chain couples TRBV10-3 to TRBJ2-7; D is possibly TRBD1 or TRBD2 (5 bases each). V was trimmed by 3 bases and J by 4 bases, leaving 19 bases between them. The CDR3 runs to 16 residues. Germline V gives CDR1 ENHRY, CDR2 SYGVKD. The DNA for the CDR3 is TGTGCCATCAGTGACTCCGGGGCCTCCCAAGTATACGAGCAGTACGTC. Amino acid sequence: CAISDSGASQVYEQYV.

The rearrangement joins TRBV15 to TRBJ2-1; 8 bases are a match to TRBD2. Germline V gene lookup returns CDR1 LNHNV and CDR2 YYDKDF (reference sequence). V trimming: 3 bases; J trimming: 8 bases; junction bases outside the gene matches: 6. The CDR3 sequence is 14 residues long. CDR3 amino acids: CATSSQRGSDEQFF. The CDR3 bases are TGTGCCACCAGCAGCCAGCGGGGGTCCGATGAGCAGTTCTTC.

This clonotype was recorded at least ten times. This chain links TRBV5-1 with TRBJ2-1; 11 nucleotides agree with TRBD2. CDR3 length equals 15 residues. Losses at the gene ends were 4 bases for V and 7 bases for J; bases not matched to a gene: 7. CDR1 is SGHRS, CDR2 YFSETQ, per germline. The CDR3 DNA sequence: TGCGCCAGCAGCACAACTAGCGGGGGATTAAATGAGCAGTTCTTC. Translating gives CASSTTSGGLNEQFF. The variable domain in full, with the rest retrieved from reference TRBV5-1 and TRBJ2-1, is KAGVTQTPRYLIKTRGQQVTLSCSPISGHRSVSWYQQTPGQGLQFLFEYFSETQRNKGNFPGRFSGRQFSNSRSEMNVSTLELGDSALYLCASSTTSGGLNEQFFGPGTRLTVL.

A few counts support this clonotype. The rearrangement joins TRBV7-9 to TRBJ1-2; TRBD1 might be the D (6 bases). The CDR3 covers 14 residues. V was clipped by 5 bases and J by 2 bases, with 12 bases between them. The V gene's germline CDR1 is SEHNR and CDR2 FQNEAQ (reference sequence). The CDR3 nucleotides read TGTGCCAGCAGCCCCGCCCAGGGGAACTATGGCTACACCTTC. Translation: CASSPAQGNYGYTF.

The chain is built from TRBV6-1 and TRBJ1-2, with TRBD1 identical over 7 bases. This CDR3 has 18 amino acids. CDR1 MNHNS and CDR2 SASEGT come from the germline V gene. With 10 bases clipped from V and 0 bases from J, the junction kept 20 bases outside the gene matches. Here the CDR3 reads CANEEPYRDSKANYGYTF. The CDR3 nucleotides are TGTGCCAACGAGGAACCGTACCGGGACAGCAAAGCTAACTATGGCTACACCTTC.

Only a few counts were recorded for this clonotype. This chain links TRBV9 with TRBJ2-7; D is uncertain. Germline loops: CDR1 SGDLS, CDR2 YYNGEE. This CDR3 spans 17 amino acids. The V and J ends lost 0 bases and 5 bases respectively, with 21 bases between them. CDR3 in DNA: TGTGCCAGCAGCGTAGTTCCAGTCCCGCCAGAATTCGACGAGCAGTACTTC. Amino acids: CASSVVPVPPEFDEQYF.

This chain connects TRBV20-1 to TRBJ2-3, with 7 bases identical to TRBD1. Trimming took 2 bases from V and 2 from J; bases not matched to a gene: 4. CDR1 and CDR2 (germline): DFQATT, SNEGSKA (reference sequence). The CDR3 length is 14 residues. The CDR3 spells CSARRTGFTDTQYF. The CDR3, as DNA: TGCAGTGCTAGACGGACAGGCTTCACAGATACGCAGTATTTT.

The chain links TRBV24-1 to TRBJ1-5, with TRBD1 matching over 8 bases. The CDR3 runs to 15 residues. V shed 3 bases and J 6 bases; nucleotides not matched to a gene: 6. CDR1 and CDR2 from the germline V gene are KGHDR and SFDVKD. The CDR3 protein is CATSDPTGDGQPQHF. The CDR3 nucleotides are TGTGCCACCAGTGATCCGACAGGGGACGGTCAGCCCCAGCATTTT.

There are a few counts of this clonotype. For the CDR3, the DNA is TGCGCCAGCAGCCAAGCCCCCTCTATGGCTAGCGGGAACACCGGGGAGCTGTTTTTT. It encodes CASSQAPSMASGNTGELFF. The J gene is TRBJ2-2, the V gene TRBV4-3; 7 nucleotides match TRBD2. Germline CDR1 and CDR2: LGHNA and YSLEER. Germline trimming cut 1 base from V and 1 base from J; bases unmatched to any gene: 12. The CDR3 consists of 19 residues.